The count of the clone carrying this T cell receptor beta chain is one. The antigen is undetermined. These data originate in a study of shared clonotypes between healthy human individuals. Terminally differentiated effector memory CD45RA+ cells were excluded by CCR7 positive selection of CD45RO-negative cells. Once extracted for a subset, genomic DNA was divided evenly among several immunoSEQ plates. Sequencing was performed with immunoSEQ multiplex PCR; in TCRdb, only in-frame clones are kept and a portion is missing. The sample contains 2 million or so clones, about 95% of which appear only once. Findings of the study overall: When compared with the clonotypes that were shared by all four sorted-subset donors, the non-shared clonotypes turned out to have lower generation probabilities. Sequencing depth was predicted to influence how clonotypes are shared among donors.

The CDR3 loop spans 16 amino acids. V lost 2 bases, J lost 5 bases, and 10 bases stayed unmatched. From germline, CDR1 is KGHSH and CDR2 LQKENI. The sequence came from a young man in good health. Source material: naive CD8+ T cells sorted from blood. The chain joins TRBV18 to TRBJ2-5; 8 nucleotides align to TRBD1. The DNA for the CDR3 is TGTGCCAGCTCACCAGTCTTCGGACAGGGAGGTGAGACCCAGTACTTC. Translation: CASSPVFGQGGETQYF.